This T cell receptor beta chain was observed in a study of blood T cell repertoires in COVID-19. The protocol was immunoSEQ multiplex PCR, while the TCRdb copy is restricted to in-frame clones and leaves out a portion. The sample holds tens of thousands of clones, around four fifths seen once. V lost 0 bases and J lost 1; bases outside the gene matches: 5. The CDR3 spans 17 residues. Germline CDR1 reads MGHRA; CDR2 reads YSYEKL. Input material: peripheral blood. The TCR comes from a man aged 65 to 85 with acute or convalescent COVID-19. The chain couples TRBV4-1 to TRBJ2-7, with 11 bases matching TRBD1. Here the CDR3 reads CASSQELRDRGSYEQYF. CDR3 coding DNA: TGCGCCAGCAGCCAAGAATTGAGGGACAGGGGGTCCTACGAGCAGTACTTC.